The present T cell receptor beta chain was sequenced within a study of blood T cell repertoires in COVID-19. This CDR3 is built from 17 residues. V was pared by 4 bases and J by 8 bases, with 13 bases of the junction left unmatched. Germline V gene sequence: CDR1 SGHVS, CDR2 FNYEAQ. Original analysis: From reference gene primer amplification, estimates of nucleated cell counts were derived. Clones were sequenced by immunoSEQ multiplex PCR, and TCRdb holds only the in-frame ones, with some missing. For V, J and clone size, that table is used; D and trimming come from the DNA. The repertoire holds more than 35,000 clones, about two thirds seen once, with 6.2% in the top ten.

The chain carries TRBV7-6 and TRBJ2-1; 11 positions agree with TRBD2. Sequences were obtained from peripheral blood. This TCR was sampled from an older man with acute or convalescent COVID-19. The DNA for the CDR3 is TGTGCCAGCAGCTCTCCCAATAGCGGGAGGGCCGAGCATGAGCAGTTCTTC. Its protein product is CASSSPNSGRAEHEQFF.